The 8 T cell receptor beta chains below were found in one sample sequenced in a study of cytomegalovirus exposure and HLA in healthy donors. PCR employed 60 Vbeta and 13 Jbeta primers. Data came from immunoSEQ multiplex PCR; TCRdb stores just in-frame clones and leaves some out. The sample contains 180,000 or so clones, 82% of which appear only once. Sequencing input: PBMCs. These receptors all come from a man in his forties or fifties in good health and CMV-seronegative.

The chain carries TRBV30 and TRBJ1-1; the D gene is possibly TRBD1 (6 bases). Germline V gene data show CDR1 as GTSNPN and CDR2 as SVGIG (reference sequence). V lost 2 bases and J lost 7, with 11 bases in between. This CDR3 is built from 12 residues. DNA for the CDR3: TGTGCCTGGAGTACAGGGTTACATGAAGCTTTCTTT. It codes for CAWSTGLHEAFF.

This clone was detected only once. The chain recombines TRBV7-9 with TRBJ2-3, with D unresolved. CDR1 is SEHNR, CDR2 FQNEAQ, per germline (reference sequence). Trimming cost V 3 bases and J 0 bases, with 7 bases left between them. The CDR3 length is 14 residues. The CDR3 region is CASSFGGSTDTQYF. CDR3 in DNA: TGTGCCAGCAGCTTTGGCGGTAGCACAGATACGCAGTATTTT. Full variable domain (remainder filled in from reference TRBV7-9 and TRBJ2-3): DTGVSQNPRHKITKRGQNVTFRCDPISEHNRLYWYRQTLGQGPEFLTYFQNEAQLEKSRLLSDRFSAERPKGSFSTLEIQRTEQGDSAMYLCASSFGGSTDTQYFGPGTRLTVL.

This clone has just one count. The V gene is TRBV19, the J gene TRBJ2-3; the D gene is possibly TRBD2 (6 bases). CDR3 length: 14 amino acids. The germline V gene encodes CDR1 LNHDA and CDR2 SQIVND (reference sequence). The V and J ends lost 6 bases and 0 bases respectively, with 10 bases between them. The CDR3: CASRAGTSTDTQYF. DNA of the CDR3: TGTGCCAGTAGGGCGGGGACCAGCACAGATACGCAGTATTTT. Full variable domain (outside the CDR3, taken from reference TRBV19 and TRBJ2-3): DGGITQSPKYLFRKEGQNVTLSCEQNLNHDAMYWYRQDPGQGLRLIYYSQIVNDFQKGDIAEGYSVSREKKESFPLTVTSAQKNPTAFYLCASRAGTSTDTQYFGPGTRLTVL.

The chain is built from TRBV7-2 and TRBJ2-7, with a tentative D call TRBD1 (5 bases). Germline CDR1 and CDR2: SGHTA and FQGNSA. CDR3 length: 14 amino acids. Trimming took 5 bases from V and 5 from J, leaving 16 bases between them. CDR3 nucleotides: TGTGCCAGCAGCATCACAGGTGGTCGCAACGAGCAGTACTTC. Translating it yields CASSITGGRNEQYF.

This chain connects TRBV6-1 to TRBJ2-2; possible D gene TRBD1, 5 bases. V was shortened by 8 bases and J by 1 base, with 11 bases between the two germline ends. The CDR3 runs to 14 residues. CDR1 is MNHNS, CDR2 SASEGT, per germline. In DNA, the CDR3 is TGTGCCAGCGGAGCCAGGGTGAACACCGGGGAGCTGTTTTTT. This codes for CASGARVNTGELFF.

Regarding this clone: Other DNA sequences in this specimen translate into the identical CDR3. CDR3 in DNA: TGTGCCAGCAGCTTATACGCGAGGGAGACCCAGTACTTC. It is translated as CASSLYARETQYF. The chain couples TRBV11-3 to TRBJ2-5, with D unresolved. CDR1 SGHNT and CDR2 YENEEA come from the germline V gene. The CDR3 loop spans 13 amino acids. Trimming left V 2 bases short and J 5 bases short, with 9 bases between. Using reference TRBV11-3 and TRBJ2-5 for the parts outside the CDR3, the full variable domain is EAGVVQSPRYKIIEKKQPVAFWCNPISGHNTLYWYLQNLGQGPELLIRYENEEAVDDSQLPKDRFSAERLKGVDSTLKIQPAELGDSAVYLCASSLYARETQYFGPGTRLLVL.

Written as DNA, the CDR3 is TGTGCCAGCAGTGAATCTAGTTTTAGGTACGAGCAGTACTTC. It codes for CASSESSFRYEQYF. The chain uses TRBV6-1 and TRBJ2-7; D gene ambiguous. Germline V lookup: CDR1 MNHNS, CDR2 SASEGT. V lost 2 bases and J lost 4, with 12 bases in between. This CDR3 region has 14 residues.

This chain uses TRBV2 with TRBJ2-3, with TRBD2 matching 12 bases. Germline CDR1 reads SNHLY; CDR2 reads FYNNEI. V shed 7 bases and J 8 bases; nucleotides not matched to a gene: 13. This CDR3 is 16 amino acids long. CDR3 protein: CASTNPSSGGAGTQYF. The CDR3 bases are TGTGCCAGCACCAATCCCTCTAGCGGGGGGGCCGGTACGCAGTATTTT.